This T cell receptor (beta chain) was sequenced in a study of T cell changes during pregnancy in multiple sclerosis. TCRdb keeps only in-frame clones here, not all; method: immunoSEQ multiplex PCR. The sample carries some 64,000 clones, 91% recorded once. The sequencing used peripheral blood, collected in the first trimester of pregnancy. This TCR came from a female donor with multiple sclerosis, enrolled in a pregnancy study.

CDR3 bases: TGTGCCAGCAGTCACGAATCTGACACGGACTCCTACGAGCAGTACTTC. It yields the protein CASSHESDTDSYEQYF. The chain combines TRBV28 with TRBJ2-7; no reliable D call. Trimming removed 5 bases from V and 0 bases from J, with 17 bases in between. The length of the CDR3 is 16 residues. Per the germline V gene, CDR1 is MDHEN and CDR2 is SYDVKM.